What follows describes a single T cell receptor (beta chain). The sample is drawn from a study of control samples from healthy donors and cancer patients. The germline V gene encodes CDR1 LNHDA and CDR2 SQIVND (reference sequence). The CDR3 contains 13 residues. Trimming stripped 10 bases from V and 4 bases from J, with 17 bases between. Assay used: immunoSEQ multiplex PCR; TCRdb lists only in-frame clones, some missing. The sample holds hundreds of thousands of clones, 90% seen once. Sequencing was carried out using PBMCs. The sequence was obtained from a man in his forties with head and neck cancer. J is TRBJ2-7 and V is TRBV19; D may match TRBD1 or TRBD2 (5 bases each). The CDR3 DNA follows: TGTGCCACATCAGTGGATTGGGGGTACGAGCAGTACTTC. It translates to CATSVDWGYEQYF.